This paragraph covers one TCR beta chain sequence. This entry belongs to a study of T cells after yellow fever vaccination. In TCRdb, the 5' RACE reads were re-called with MiXCR into one record per CDR3 protein. The data contain nearly 350,000 distinct CDR3 sequences, 7% to 10% of them singletons. CDR3 length: 15 amino acids. Germline lookup yields CDR1 SGDLS and CDR2 YYNGEE. V was clipped by 2 bases and J by 4 bases, with 13 bases between them. Sequences were derived from PBMCs, sampled roughly 45 days after the first yellow fever vaccination. The clonotype originates from a man aged 18 to 29 who received the YFV17D yellow fever vaccine. V and J are TRBV9 and TRBJ2-1; no clear D. CDR3 bases: TGTGCCAGCAGCGTGGGCAGTGTACTTTACAATGAGCAGTTCTTC. Protein sequence: CASSVGSVLYNEQFF.